The source of this T cell receptor (beta chain) is a study of beta chain features in type 1 diabetes. Of the isolated RNA, all was reverse transcribed, and so the sequenced material was expressed TCRB transcripts. Produced via immunoSEQ multiplex PCR; TCRdb's table is partial and in-frame only. The sample lists about 360,000 clones, roughly 13% occurring once. This clone has a handful of counts. Antigen: not known. The study, taken as a whole, reports: High TCR expression in some cells could lead to their over-representation in cDNA sequencing. Any HLA-type effect on TCRB rearrangement remained unresolved here.

The TCR comes from a young man in good health. What was sequenced was naive CD4+ T cells from blood.

The CDR3 spells CASRPGGRVSGYTF. The CDR3 DNA follows: TGTGCCAGCAGACCAGGGGGGCGGGTCTCTGGCTACACCTTC. V gene TRBV7-9 combines with J gene TRBJ1-2, with 7 nucleotides matching TRBD1. V trimming: 6 bases; J trimming: 7 bases; junction bases outside the gene matches: 11. CDR1 is SEHNR, CDR2 FQNEAQ, per germline (reference sequence). The CDR3 consists of 14 residues.